This TCR beta chain was obtained from a study of early T cells in non-severe SARS-CoV-2 infection. Overall study context: Chains from this unsorted whole-blood bulk RNA could not be paired.

Regarding the study as a whole: In VDJdb matching, anti-spike CD8 responses were favored while private and CD4 specificities went missing.

To note about this clonotype: Its antigen is still unknown.

V shed 0 bases and J shed 5 bases, with 6 bases lying between them. Germline V gives CDR1 SGHRS, CDR2 YFSETQ. The CDR3 sequence is 14 residues long. The library protocol tagged individual cDNA molecules with unique molecular identifiers. TCRdb re-derived calls from the 5' RACE reads in MiXCR, one entry per CDR3 protein. This sample has nearly 70,000 distinct CDR3 sequences; roughly 4.8% occur once, and the top ten carry roughly 3.7%. The origin of this receptor is an adult who was a healthcare worker with PCR-confirmed SARS-CoV-2 infection or an uninfected control (not recorded which). The donor label of this sample is uncertain. The material was whole blood, obtained at baseline. The V gene is TRBV5-1, the J gene TRBJ1-6, with D hard to call. The CDR3 loop reads CASSLVGDNSPLHF. CDR3 nucleotides: TGCGCCAGCAGCTTGGTTGGGGATAATTCACCCCTCCACTTT.